A selection of T cell receptor beta chains follows, all from one sample in a study of shared clonotypes between healthy human individuals. Only in-frame clones appear in the TCRdb table, and some are missing; sequencing was by immunoSEQ multiplex PCR. The sample contains hundreds of thousands of clones, roughly 96% of which appear only once. The sequenced material came from naive CD8+ T cells sorted from blood. All receptors come from a woman under 40 in good health. Both conserved end residues are part of each CDR3. D genes are given only for firm matches. Part of the rows lack a size; the others show once, few, many or a class for expanded clones.

d_gene	j_gene	abundance	v_gene	CDR3aa	CDR3nt
NA	TRBJ2-2	NA	TRBV2	CASSEGGIATGELFF	TGTGCCAGCAGTGAGGGGGGCATAGCAACCGGGGAGCTGTTTTTT
NA	TRBJ1-5	NA	TRBV7-9	CASSSERDSGQPQHF	TGTGCCAGCAGCTCGGAGAGGGATTCGGGTCAGCCCCAGCATTTT
NA	TRBJ2-7	NA	TRBV28	CASSFSGTSYEQYF	TGTGCCAGCAGTTTTAGCGGAACCTCCTACGAGCAGTACTTC
NA	TRBJ2-5	NA	TRBV14	CASSQDWSDLQETQYF	TGTGCCAGCAGCCAAGACTGGAGTGACCTCCAAGAGACCCAGTACTTC
NA	TRBJ2-7	NA	TRBV28	CASSSVEDSYHEQYF	TGTGCCAGCAGTTCCGTCGAGGACAGCTACCACGAGCAGTACTTC
NA	TRBJ1-6	NA	TRBV20-1	CSARENSPLHF	TGCAGTGCTAGAGAAAATTCACCCCTCCACTTT
TRBD1	TRBJ2-1	NA	TRBV25-1	CASSPIGTGIYNEQFF	TGTGCCAGCAGCCCAATCGGGACAGGGATCTACAATGAGCAGTTCTTC
NA	TRBJ1-1	NA	TRBV5-4	CASSSLDEAFF	TGTGCCAGCAGCTCCCTGGATGAAGCTTTCTTT
NA	TRBJ2-1	NA	TRBV5-1	CASIGDLADEQFF	TGCGCCAGCATAGGAGACCTTGCGGATGAGCAGTTCTTC
TRBD2	TRBJ2-2	NA	TRBV5-1	CASSWRTSGLDRNTGELFF	TGCGCCAGCAGCTGGCGGACTAGCGGGTTAGATCGGAACACCGGGGAGCTGTTTTTT
TRBD2	TRBJ2-1	NA	TRBV28	CASSFQAGSYNEQFF	TGTGCCAGCAGTTTTCAAGCGGGGTCCTACAATGAGCAGTTCTTC
NA	TRBJ2-3	NA	TRBV25-1	CASRLGGTQYF	TGTGCCAGCCGACTTGGGGGTACGCAGTATTTT
NA	TRBJ2-2	NA	TRBV19	CASSGGVLNTGELFF	TGTGCCAGTTCGGGTGGCGTCCTTAACACCGGGGAGCTGTTTTTT
TRBD1	TRBJ2-7	NA	TRBV27	CASSNRGNEQYF	TGTGCCAGCAGTAACAGGGGAAACGAGCAGTACTTC
NA	TRBJ2-7	NA	TRBV28	CASSLYSYYEQYF	TGTGCCAGCAGTTTATACTCGTACTACGAGCAGTACTTC
TRBD1	TRBJ2-7	NA	TRBV7-2	CASSLGQGAYEQYF	TGTGCCAGCAGCTTGGGACAGGGGGCCTACGAGCAGTACTTC
NA	TRBJ1-2	NA	TRBV29-1	CSAFGEGNNYGYTF	TGCAGCGCCTTCGGGGAGGGGAATAACTATGGCTACACCTTC
TRBD2	TRBJ2-2	NA	TRBV27	CASRPSSGTSIFGELFF	TGTGCCAGCCGACCCTCCTCCGGGACTAGCATCTTCGGGGAGCTGTTTTTT
NA	TRBJ1-1	NA	TRBV7-9	CASSLAGPNTEAFF	TGTGCCAGCAGCTTAGCAGGGCCGAACACTGAAGCTTTCTTT
NA	TRBJ2-2	NA	TRBV5-4	CASSPGFTGELFF	TGTGCCAGCAGTCCAGGGTTCACCGGGGAGCTGTTTTTT
NA	TRBJ2-2	NA	TRBV27	CASRPTGLHTGELFF	TGTGCCAGCAGGCCCACAGGGCTCCACACCGGGGAGCTGTTTTTT
TRBD2	TRBJ2-7	NA	TRBV28	CASSLTSGIYEQYF	TGTGCCAGCAGTCTGACTAGCGGGATTTACGAGCAGTACTTC
TRBD1	TRBJ1-1	NA	TRBV5-4	CASSPQSAGGVWTEAFF	TGTGCCAGCAGCCCCCAAAGTGCAGGGGGCGTTTGGACTGAAGCTTTCTTT
TRBD1	TRBJ2-7	NA	TRBV2	CASSPQGDTYEQYF	TGTGCCAGCAGTCCCCAGGGGGATACCTACGAGCAGTACTTC
NA	TRBJ1-1	NA	TRBV27	CASTRKSGPLGTEAFF	TGTGCCAGCACCAGAAAATCGGGGCCCTTGGGCACTGAAGCTTTCTTT
TRBD2	TRBJ2-1	once	TRBV19	CASSIDLGLARHNEQFF	TGTGCCAGTAGTATAGATCTCGGACTAGCGCGTCACAATGAGCAGTTCTTC
TRBD1	TRBJ2-5	NA	TRBV13	CASSLDRGGETQYF	TGTGCCAGCAGCTTAGACAGGGGTGGAGAGACCCAGTACTTC
NA	TRBJ2-1	NA	TRBV28	CASSLVAASYNEQFF	TGTGCCAGCAGTTTAGTAGCAGCCTCCTACAATGAGCAGTTCTTC
NA	TRBJ2-1	NA	TRBV4-1	CASSQARPNEQFF	TGCGCCAGCAGCCAAGCTCGGCCCAATGAGCAGTTCTTC
NA	TRBJ2-7	NA	TRBV28	CASSLRRYEQYF	TGTGCCAGCAGTCTACGTAGGTACGAGCAGTACTTC
NA	TRBJ2-1	NA	TRBV7-9	CASSLVALGDDEQFF	TGTGCCAGCAGCTTAGTGGCCCTCGGTGACGATGAGCAGTTCTTC